A selection of T cell receptor beta chains follows, all from one sample in a study of T cells in Graves' hyperthyroidism and ophthalmopathy. TCRdb re-called the multiplex PCR reads with MiXCR, one entry per CDR3 protein. The profile shows 300,000 to 450,000 distinct CDR3 sequences, roughly 20% of them singletons. The sequenced sample consisted of blood. These receptors originate from a man younger than 35 with Graves' ophthalmopathy. The CDR3 runs from the conserved cysteine through the conserved F or W. A D gene is named only where the DNA matches it firmly. Size is omitted from some rows. Given values are once, few, many or a class for expanded clones.

abundance: many
j_gene: TRBJ1-5
v_gene: TRBV20-1
d_gene: NA
CDR3aa: CSARMPLPRNQPQHF
CDR3nt: TGCAGTGCTAGGATGCCGCTTCCGAGGAATCAGCCCCAGCATTTT

abundance: NA
j_gene: TRBJ2-1
v_gene: TRBV5-1
d_gene: NA
CDR3aa: CASSPGGTGSYNEQFF
CDR3nt: TGCGCCAGCAGCCCGGGGGGGACAGGCTCCTACAATGAGCAGTTCTTC

abundance: many
j_gene: TRBJ2-3
v_gene: TRBV20-1
d_gene: NA
CDR3aa: CSRPGTGSTDTQYF
CDR3nt: TGCAGTCGCCCTGGGACCGGCAGCACAGATACGCAGTATTTT

abundance: many
j_gene: TRBJ2-7
v_gene: TRBV6-5
d_gene: NA
CDR3aa: CASSYGTPTYEQYF
CDR3nt: TGTGCCAGCAGTTACGGGACACCTACCTACGAGCAGTACTTC

abundance: NA
j_gene: TRBJ2-7
v_gene: TRBV29-1
d_gene: TRBD2
CDR3aa: CSVAGTSGYEQYF
CDR3nt: TGCAGCGTCGCCGGGACTAGCGGTTACGAGCAGTACTTC

abundance: NA
j_gene: TRBJ2-5
v_gene: TRBV5-5
d_gene: TRBD1
CDR3aa: CASSLGRGQDQETQYF
CDR3nt: TGTGCCAGCAGCTTGGGTCGGGGACAGGACCAAGAGACCCAGTACTTC

abundance: many
j_gene: TRBJ2-3
v_gene: TRBV2
d_gene: TRBD1
CDR3aa: CASGDPGQGVADTQYF
CDR3nt: TGTGCCAGCGGGGACCCGGGACAGGGGGTTGCAGATACGCAGTATTTT

abundance: NA
j_gene: TRBJ2-5
v_gene: TRBV4-2
d_gene: TRBD1
CDR3aa: CVSSQDRGGGETQYF
CDR3nt: TGTGTCAGCAGCCAGGACAGGGGGGGTGGAGAGACCCAGTACTTC

abundance: NA
j_gene: TRBJ2-2
v_gene: TRBV7-8
d_gene: NA
CDR3aa: CASSPRVGAGELFF
CDR3nt: TGTGCCAGCAGCCCTAGAGTCGGGGCCGGGGAGCTGTTTTTT

abundance: NA
j_gene: TRBJ1-1
v_gene: TRBV20-1
d_gene: TRBD1
CDR3aa: CSARDLGQGLYTEAFF
CDR3nt: TGCAGTGCTAGAGATCTGGGACAGGGTTTATACACTGAAGCTTTCTTT

abundance: many
j_gene: TRBJ2-7
v_gene: TRBV6-6
d_gene: NA
CDR3aa: CASSYGSLPEQYF
CDR3nt: TGTGCCAGCAGTTACGGAAGCCTACCCGAGCAGTACTTC

abundance: few
j_gene: TRBJ2-3
v_gene: TRBV9
d_gene: TRBD2
CDR3aa: CASSAASGVTDTQYF
CDR3nt: TGTGCCAGCAGCGCAGCTAGCGGGGTTACAGATACGCAGTATTTT

abundance: many
j_gene: TRBJ2-7
v_gene: TRBV18
d_gene: NA
CDR3aa: CASSPSGGTYEQYF
CDR3nt: TGTGCCAGCTCACCTTCCGGTGGGACCTACGAGCAGTACTTC

abundance: many
j_gene: TRBJ2-7
v_gene: TRBV5-5
d_gene: NA
CDR3aa: CASSRLGSYEQYF
CDR3nt: TGTGCCAGCAGCCGTCTGGGGTCCTACGAGCAGTACTTC

abundance: many
j_gene: TRBJ1-1
v_gene: TRBV5-1
d_gene: NA
CDR3aa: CASSEGHGNTEAFF
CDR3nt: TGCGCCAGCAGCGAGGGACACGGGAACACTGAAGCTTTCTTT

abundance: NA
j_gene: TRBJ2-1
v_gene: TRBV28
d_gene: TRBD2
CDR3aa: CASSFILPLGGGRYNEQFF
CDR3nt: TGTGCCAGCAGTTTCATACTTCCCCTCGGGGGAGGGCGATACAATGAGCAGTTCTTC

abundance: few
j_gene: TRBJ2-2
v_gene: TRBV5-6
d_gene: NA
CDR3aa: CASTPGANTGELFF
CDR3nt: TGTGCCAGCACACCGGGGGCCAACACCGGGGAGCTGTTTTTT

abundance: many
j_gene: TRBJ2-1
v_gene: TRBV20-1
d_gene: NA
CDR3aa: CSAPLLSSNEQFF
CDR3nt: TGCAGTGCTCCGCTCCTTTCTAGCAATGAGCAGTTCTTC

abundance: few
j_gene: TRBJ1-1
v_gene: TRBV9
d_gene: NA
CDR3aa: CASSVDGQTEAFF
CDR3nt: TGTGCCAGCAGCGTAGATGGGCAAACTGAAGCTTTCTTT

abundance: many
j_gene: TRBJ1-2
v_gene: TRBV7-8
d_gene: NA
CDR3aa: CASSLRQPQDYGYTF
CDR3nt: TGTGCCAGCAGCTTACGCCAGCCCCAAGACTATGGCTACACCTTC

abundance: NA
j_gene: TRBJ1-4
v_gene: TRBV19
d_gene: NA
CDR3aa: CASSPTAGDEKLFF
CDR3nt: TGTGCCAGTAGTCCTACAGCGGGAGATGAAAAACTGTTTTTT

abundance: NA
j_gene: TRBJ2-2
v_gene: TRBV7-9
d_gene: NA
CDR3aa: CASSPTGTNTGELFF
CDR3nt: TGTGCCAGCAGTCCTACAGGAACCAACACCGGGGAGCTGTTTTTT